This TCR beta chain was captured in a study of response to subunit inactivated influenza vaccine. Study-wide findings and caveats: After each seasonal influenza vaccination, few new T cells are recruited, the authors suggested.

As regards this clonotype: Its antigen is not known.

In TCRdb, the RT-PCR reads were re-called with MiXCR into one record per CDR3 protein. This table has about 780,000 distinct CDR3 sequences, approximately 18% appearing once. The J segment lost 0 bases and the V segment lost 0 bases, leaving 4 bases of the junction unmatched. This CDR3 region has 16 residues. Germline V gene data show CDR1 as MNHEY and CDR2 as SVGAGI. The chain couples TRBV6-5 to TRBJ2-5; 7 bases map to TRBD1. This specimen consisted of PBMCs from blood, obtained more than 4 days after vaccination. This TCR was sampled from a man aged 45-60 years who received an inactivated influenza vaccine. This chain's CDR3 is CASSYSGTANQETQYF. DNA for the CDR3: TGTGCCAGCAGTTACTCCGGGACAGCTAACCAAGAGACCCAGTACTTC.